The clone carrying this T cell receptor beta chain appeared a few times. The target antigen is unknown. Primers included in the PCR were 60 Vbeta and 13 Jbeta primers. This table comes from immunoSEQ multiplex PCR, and its TCRdb copy is limited to in-frame clones, with some not included. The sample has roughly 120,000 clones, 8.5% to 10% seen once; the top ten hold roughly 3.1%. Trimming took off 7 bases at V and 0 bases at J, with 11 bases between the two ends. The CDR3 runs to 14 residues. Per the germline V gene, CDR1 is MDHEN and CDR2 is SYDVKM. The sample belongs to a study of cytomegalovirus exposure and HLA in healthy donors. Study results and limitations: The listing of 150 to 200 TCR beta chains classed them as cytomegalovirus-associated. Later on, a genetic analysis was performed. It linked a missense variant in DCLRE1C with V- and J-gene trimming of TCR beta.

The rearrangement uses TRBV28 and TRBJ2-3; TRBD1 might be the D (6 bases). This sequence originates from a man aged 30-40 years in good health and CMV-seronegative. The sequencing sample was made of PBMCs. The CDR3 is CASTTTGSTDTQYF. The CDR3 DNA reads TGTGCCAGCACGACTACAGGGAGCACAGATACGCAGTATTTT.